These 15 T cell receptor beta chains originate from one sample sequenced in a study of T cells in localized non-small cell lung cancer. Profiling relied on immunoSEQ multiplex PCR, and the TCRdb table lists in-frame clones only, not all of them. This sample has over 40,000 clones, with almost 90% found just once. The specimen was peripheral blood, collected before any cancer treatment. These receptors all come from a female donor at least 60 years old with stage I squamous cell lung carcinoma.

V usage is TRBV7-9 and J usage is TRBJ2-7, with D uncertain. In germline, CDR1 is SEHNR, CDR2 FQNEAQ (reference sequence). The V end was cut by 1 base, the J end by 1 base, with 14 bases between. CDR3 length: 16 amino acids. This CDR3 is CASSLGRTLVSYEQYF. The CDR3 coding sequence is TGTGCCAGCAGCTTAGGTCGGACCCTAGTTTCCTACGAGCAGTACTTC.

This rearrangement joins TRBV19 to TRBJ1-1; D uncertain. Per the germline V gene, CDR1 is LNHDA and CDR2 is SQIVND (reference sequence). With 0 bases removed from V and 1 base from J, the gap between germline ends came to 12 bases. The CDR3 length is 16 residues. CDR3 region: CASSIDRRRSNTEAFF. The DNA for the CDR3 is TGTGCCAGTAGTATAGATCGTAGAAGGTCGAACACTGAAGCTTTCTTT.

This clone has a handful of counts. The chain employs TRBV4-1 and TRBJ1-6, with 7 bases lining up with TRBD1. CDR3 length: 17 residues. Germline V lookup: CDR1 MGHRA, CDR2 YSYEKL. V lost 0 bases, J lost 8 bases, and 10 bases stayed unmatched. The CDR3 region is CASSQDLPGGSDSPLHF. For the CDR3, the DNA is TGCGCCAGCAGCCAAGATTTGCCAGGGGGATCGGATTCACCCCTCCACTTT.

The chain employs TRBV19 and TRBJ2-2, with unresolved D. CDR3 size: 15 residues. V lost 8 bases to trimming and J lost 0 bases, with 13 bases between them. Germline values: CDR1 LNHDA, CDR2 SQIVND (reference sequence). The CDR3 is CASGPGTTNTGELFF. For the CDR3, the DNA is TGTGCCAGTGGTCCGGGTACCACGAACACCGGGGAGCTGTTTTTT.

This chain joins TRBV7-2 and TRBJ1-5; D is ambiguous. The CDR3 runs to 14 residues. V lost 5 bases to trimming and J lost 4 bases, with 12 bases between them. Germline V gives CDR1 SGHTA, CDR2 FQGNSA. The CDR3 loop reads CASSPTTVNQPQHF. CDR3 in DNA: TGTGCCAGCAGCCCGACGACGGTAAATCAGCCCCAGCATTTT. Drawing the rest from reference TRBV7-2 and TRBJ1-5, the complete variable domain is GAGVSQSPSNKVTEKGKDVELRCDPISGHTALYWYRQSLGQGLEFLIYFQGNSAPDKSGLPSDRFSAERTGGSVSTLTIQRTQQEDSAVYLCASSPTTVNQPQHFGDGTRLSIL.

The chain combines TRBV19 with TRBJ2-3; the D is unclear. The V gene lost 5 bases and the J gene lost 1 base, with 7 bases spanning the gap. The V gene's germline CDR1 is LNHDA and CDR2 SQIVND (reference sequence). The CDR3 contains 13 residues. CDR3 DNA: TGTGCCAGTAGTGCTACAGGCACAGATACGCAGTATTTT. This translates into CASSATGTDTQYF.

The J gene is TRBJ2-3, the V gene TRBV7-9; 9 positions agree with TRBD2. The germline V gene encodes CDR1 SEHNR and CDR2 FQNEAQ (reference sequence). With V trimmed by 0 bases and J by 4 bases, 5 bases remained unmatched. The CDR3 extends over 16 amino acids. The DNA for the CDR3 is TGTGCCAGCAGCTTAGCGGCCAGCGGGAGGTCAGATACGCAGTATTTT. Protein sequence: CASSLAASGRSDTQYF.

This clone was recorded only once. The chain recombines TRBV6-5 with TRBJ1-2, with 9 bases fitting TRBD1. V trimming: 2 bases; J trimming: 7 bases; junction bases outside the gene matches: 5. Germline CDR1 MNHEY, CDR2 SVGAGI. This CDR3 has 14 amino acids. DNA for the CDR3: TGTGCCAGCAGTTACGCACCGACAGGGGGTGGCTACACCTTC. Amino acids: CASSYAPTGGGYTF.

A single count supports this clone. The J gene is TRBJ1-5, the V gene TRBV21-1; the D call in the table, TRBD1, was not verified against the DNA. TRBV21-1 is given as a pseudogene. The CDR3 sequence is 18 residues long. In DNA, the CDR3 is TGTGCCAGCAGCAAAGCGGTCGGGACAGCGTATAGCAATCAGCCCCAGCATTTT. This encodes CASSKAVGTAYSNQPQHF.

This clone was picked up a small number of times. The chain combines TRBV18 with TRBJ2-5; D is unclear. The V end lost 2 bases, the J end lost 3 bases, and 7 bases lay between the germline ends. The CDR3 is 13 amino acids. Germline V CDR1 and CDR2: KGHSH, LQKENI. Here the CDR3 reads CASSPARKETQYF. For the CDR3, the DNA is TGTGCCAGCTCACCAGCCAGGAAAGAGACCCAGTACTTC.

The rearrangement links TRBV5-4 to TRBJ2-3; 7 bases align to TRBD2. The ends lost 7 bases at V and 3 bases at J; junction bases unmatched: 8. The CDR3 has 14 residues. Germline-derived CDR1 and CDR2 are SGHNT and YYREEE (reference sequence). The CDR3 reads CASHAGVGTDTQYF. CDR3 bases: TGTGCCAGCCATGCGGGAGTAGGAACAGATACGCAGTATTTT.

The J gene is TRBJ1-3, the V gene TRBV5-1; 9 nucleotides match TRBD1. The germline V gene encodes CDR1 SGHRS and CDR2 YFSETQ. The V segment lost 0 bases and the J segment 4 bases; nucleotides outside the gene matches: 2. The length of the CDR3 is 15 residues. This CDR3 is CASSLGDREGNTIYF. The CDR3, as DNA: TGCGCCAGCAGCTTGGGGGACAGGGAAGGAAACACCATATATTTT.

This rearrangement joins TRBV5-4 to TRBJ2-7; the match to TRBD2 covers 7 bases. With V trimmed by 4 bases and J by 2 bases, 3 bases remained unmatched. Germline CDR1 reads SGHNT; CDR2 reads YYREEE (reference sequence). The CDR3 is made up of 13 amino acids. CDR3 coding DNA: TGTGCCAGCAGCGATGGACTAGCCTACGAGCAGTACTTC. It yields the protein CASSDGLAYEQYF.

V gene TRBV9 combines with J gene TRBJ2-7; D perhaps matches TRBD2 (6 bases). The CDR3 consists of 15 residues. Germline lookup yields CDR1 SGDLS and CDR2 YYNGEE. The V end lost 0 bases, the J end lost 2 bases, and 12 bases lay between the germline ends. In DNA form, the CDR3 reads TGTGCCAGCAGCGTAGGTGGGAGGCCGACCTACGAGCAGTACTTC. Protein sequence: CASSVGGRPTYEQYF.

This chain connects TRBV21-1 to TRBJ2-5; the DNA was not compared with TRBD2, the D call given in the table. TRBV21-1 is termed a pseudogene. This CDR3 contains 13 residues. Written as DNA, the CDR3 is TGTGCCAGCAGTCTGAACCTCGGGGAGACCCAGTACTTC. This sequence encodes CASSLNLGETQYF.